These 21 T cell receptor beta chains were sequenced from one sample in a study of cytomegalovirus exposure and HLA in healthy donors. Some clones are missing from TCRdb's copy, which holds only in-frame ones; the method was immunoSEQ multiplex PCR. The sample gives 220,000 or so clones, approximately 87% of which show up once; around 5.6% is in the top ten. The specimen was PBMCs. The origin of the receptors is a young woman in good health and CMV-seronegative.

For the CDR3, the DNA is TGTGCCTGGAGTGGGACTAGCCCACACGAGCAGTACTTC. This codes for CAWSGTSPHEQYF. The chain is built from TRBV30 and TRBJ2-7; 8 nucleotides align to TRBD2. The CDR3 runs to 13 residues. Germline V CDR1 and CDR2: GTSNPN, SVGIG (reference sequence). V shed 1 base, J shed 5 bases, and the junction held 4 bases outside the gene matches.

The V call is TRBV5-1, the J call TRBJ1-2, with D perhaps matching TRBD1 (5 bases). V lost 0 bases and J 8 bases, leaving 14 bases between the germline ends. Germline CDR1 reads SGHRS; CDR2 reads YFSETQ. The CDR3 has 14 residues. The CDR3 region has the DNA TGCGCCAGCAGCTTGGTGGACTCAGGGAGGGGCTACACCTTC. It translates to CASSLVDSGRGYTF. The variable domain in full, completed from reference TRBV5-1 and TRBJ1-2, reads KAGVTQTPRYLIKTRGQQVTLSCSPISGHRSVSWYQQTPGQGLQFLFEYFSETQRNKGNFPGRFSGRQFSNSRSEMNVSTLELGDSALYLCASSLVDSGRGYTFGSGTRLTVV.

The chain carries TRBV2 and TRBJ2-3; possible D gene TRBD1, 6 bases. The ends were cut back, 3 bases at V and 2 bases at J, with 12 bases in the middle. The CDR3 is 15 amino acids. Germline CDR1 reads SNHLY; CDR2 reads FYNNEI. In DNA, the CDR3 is TGTGCCAGCAGTGATTCGGGACACCACACAGATACGCAGTATTTT. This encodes CASSDSGHHTDTQYF.

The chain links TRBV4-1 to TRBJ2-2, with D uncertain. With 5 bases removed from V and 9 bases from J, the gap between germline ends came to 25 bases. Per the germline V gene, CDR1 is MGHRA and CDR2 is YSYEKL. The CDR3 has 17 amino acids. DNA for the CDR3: TGCGCCAGCAGCAACCCGTGGGCCCCCAGTGGTCGACGGGAGCTGTTTTTT. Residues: CASSNPWAPSGRRELFF.

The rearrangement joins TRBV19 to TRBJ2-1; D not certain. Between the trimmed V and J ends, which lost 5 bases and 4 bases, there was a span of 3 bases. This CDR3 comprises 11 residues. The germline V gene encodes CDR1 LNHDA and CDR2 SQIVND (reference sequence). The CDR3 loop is CASSDYNEQFF. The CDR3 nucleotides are TGTGCCAGTAGTGATTACAATGAGCAGTTCTTC.

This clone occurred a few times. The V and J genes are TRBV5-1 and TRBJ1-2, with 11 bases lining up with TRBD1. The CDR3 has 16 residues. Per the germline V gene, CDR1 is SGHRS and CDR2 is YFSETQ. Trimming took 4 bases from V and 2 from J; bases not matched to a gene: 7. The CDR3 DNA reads TGCGCCAGCAGCCGGGCCGGGACAGGGGGGAACTATGGCTACACCTTC. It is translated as CASSRAGTGGNYGYTF.

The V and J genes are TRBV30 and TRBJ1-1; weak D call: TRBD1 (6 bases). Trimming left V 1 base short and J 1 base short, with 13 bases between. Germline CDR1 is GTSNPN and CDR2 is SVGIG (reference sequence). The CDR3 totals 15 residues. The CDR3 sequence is CAWSDRDLKNTEAFF. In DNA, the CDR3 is TGTGCCTGGAGTGACAGGGACTTAAAGAACACTGAAGCTTTCTTT.

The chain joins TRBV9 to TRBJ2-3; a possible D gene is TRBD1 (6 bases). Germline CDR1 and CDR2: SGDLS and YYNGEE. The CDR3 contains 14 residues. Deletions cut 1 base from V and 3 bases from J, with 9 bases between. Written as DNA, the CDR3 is TGTGCCAGCAGCGTATCCGGGACAACAGATACGCAGTATTTT. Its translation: CASSVSGTTDTQYF.

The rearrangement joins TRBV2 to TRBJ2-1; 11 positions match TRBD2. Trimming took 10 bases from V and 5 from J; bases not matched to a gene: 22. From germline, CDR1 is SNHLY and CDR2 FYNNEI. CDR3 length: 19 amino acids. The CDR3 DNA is TGTGCCATTACGCGAAGGGCTAGCGGGGGGAGAGCCTATAACAATGAGCAGTTCTTC. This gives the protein CAITRRASGGRAYNNEQFF.

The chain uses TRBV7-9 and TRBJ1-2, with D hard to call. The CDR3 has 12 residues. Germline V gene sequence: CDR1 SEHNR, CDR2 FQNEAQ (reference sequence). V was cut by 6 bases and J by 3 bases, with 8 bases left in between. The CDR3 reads CASSEEYYGYTF. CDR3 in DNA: TGTGCCAGCAGTGAGGAGTACTATGGCTACACCTTC.

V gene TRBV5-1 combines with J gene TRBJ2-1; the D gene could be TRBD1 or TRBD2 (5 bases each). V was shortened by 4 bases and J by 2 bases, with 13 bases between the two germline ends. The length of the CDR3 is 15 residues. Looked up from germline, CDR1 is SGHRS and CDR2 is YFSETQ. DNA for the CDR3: TGCGCCAGCAGCGGGGTCCCGGGACCCTACAATGAGCAGTTCTTC. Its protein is CASSGVPGPYNEQFF.

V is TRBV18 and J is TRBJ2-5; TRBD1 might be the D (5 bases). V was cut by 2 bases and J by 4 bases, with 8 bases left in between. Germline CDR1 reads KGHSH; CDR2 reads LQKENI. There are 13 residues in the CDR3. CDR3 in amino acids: CASSPSGPETQYF. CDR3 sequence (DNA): TGTGCCAGCTCACCATCAGGGCCAGAGACCCAGTACTTC.

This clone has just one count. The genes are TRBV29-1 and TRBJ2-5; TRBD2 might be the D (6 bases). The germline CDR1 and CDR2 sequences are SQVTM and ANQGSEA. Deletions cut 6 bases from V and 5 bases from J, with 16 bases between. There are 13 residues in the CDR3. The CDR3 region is CSVVVRGGETQYF. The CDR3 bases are TGCAGCGTAGTTGTACGTGGGGGGGAGACCCAGTACTTC.

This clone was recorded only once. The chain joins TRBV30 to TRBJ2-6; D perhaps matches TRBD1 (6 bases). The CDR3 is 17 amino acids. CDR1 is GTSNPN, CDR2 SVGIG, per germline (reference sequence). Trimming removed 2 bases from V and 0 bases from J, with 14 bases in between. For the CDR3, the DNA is TGTGCCTGGAGTCGTGACAGGAGTGACTCTGGGGCCAACGTCCTGACTTTC. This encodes CAWSRDRSDSGANVLTF.

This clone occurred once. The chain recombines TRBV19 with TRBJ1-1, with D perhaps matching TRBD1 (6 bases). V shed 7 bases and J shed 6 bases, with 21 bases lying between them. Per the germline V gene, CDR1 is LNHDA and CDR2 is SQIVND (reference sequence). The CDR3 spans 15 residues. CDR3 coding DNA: TGTGCCAGTAACCTACGACAGGCCCTCAGCTCTGAAGCTTTCTTT. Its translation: CASNLRQALSSEAFF. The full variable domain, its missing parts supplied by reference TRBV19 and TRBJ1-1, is DGGITQSPKYLFRKEGQNVTLSCEQNLNHDAMYWYRQDPGQGLRLIYYSQIVNDFQKGDIAEGYSVSREKKESFPLTVTSAQKNPTAFYLCASNLRQALSSEAFFGQGTRLTVV.

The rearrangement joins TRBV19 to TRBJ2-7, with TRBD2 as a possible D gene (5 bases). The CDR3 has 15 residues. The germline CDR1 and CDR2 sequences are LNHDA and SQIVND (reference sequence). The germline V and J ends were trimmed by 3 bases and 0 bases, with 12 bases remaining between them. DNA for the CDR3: TGTGCCAGTAGTATGAGCAGGAGGAGCTCCTACGAGCAGTACTTC. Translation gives CASSMSRRSSYEQYF.

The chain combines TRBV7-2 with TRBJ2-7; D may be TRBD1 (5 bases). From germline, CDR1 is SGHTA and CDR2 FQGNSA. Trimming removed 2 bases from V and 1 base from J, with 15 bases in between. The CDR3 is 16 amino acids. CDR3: CASSLSGAGWSYEQYF. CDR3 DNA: TGTGCCAGCAGCTTAAGTGGCGCAGGGTGGTCCTACGAGCAGTACTTC.

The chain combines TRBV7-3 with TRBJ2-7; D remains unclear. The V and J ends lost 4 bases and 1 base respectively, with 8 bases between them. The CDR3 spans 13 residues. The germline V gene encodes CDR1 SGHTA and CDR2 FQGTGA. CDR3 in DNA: TGTGCCAGCAGCTCAGAAGGGTCCTACGAGCAGTACTTC. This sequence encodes CASSSEGSYEQYF.

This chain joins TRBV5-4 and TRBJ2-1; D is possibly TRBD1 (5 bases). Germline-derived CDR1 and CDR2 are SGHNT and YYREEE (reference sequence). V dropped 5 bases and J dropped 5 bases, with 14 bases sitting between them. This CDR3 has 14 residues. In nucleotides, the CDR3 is TGTGCCAGCAGTTCGGGTGGGGCTCACAATGAGCAGTTCTTC. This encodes CASSSGGAHNEQFF.

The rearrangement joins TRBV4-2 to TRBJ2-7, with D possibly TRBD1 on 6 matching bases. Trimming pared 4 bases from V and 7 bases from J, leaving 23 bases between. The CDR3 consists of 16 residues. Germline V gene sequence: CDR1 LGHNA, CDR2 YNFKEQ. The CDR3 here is CASSPTLNPTGGEQYF. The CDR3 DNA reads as TGTGCCAGCAGCCCTACACTCAATCCGACAGGCGGGGAGCAGTACTTC.

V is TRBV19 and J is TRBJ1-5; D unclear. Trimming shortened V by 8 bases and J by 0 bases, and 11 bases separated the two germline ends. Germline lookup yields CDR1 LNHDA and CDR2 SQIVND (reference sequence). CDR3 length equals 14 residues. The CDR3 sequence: CASSWDNSNQPQHF. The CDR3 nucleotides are TGTGCCAGTTCCTGGGATAATAGCAATCAGCCCCAGCATTTT. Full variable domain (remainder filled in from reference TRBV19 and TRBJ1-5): DGGITQSPKYLFRKEGQNVTLSCEQNLNHDAMYWYRQDPGQGLRLIYYSQIVNDFQKGDIAEGYSVSREKKESFPLTVTSAQKNPTAFYLCASSWDNSNQPQHFGDGTRLSIL.